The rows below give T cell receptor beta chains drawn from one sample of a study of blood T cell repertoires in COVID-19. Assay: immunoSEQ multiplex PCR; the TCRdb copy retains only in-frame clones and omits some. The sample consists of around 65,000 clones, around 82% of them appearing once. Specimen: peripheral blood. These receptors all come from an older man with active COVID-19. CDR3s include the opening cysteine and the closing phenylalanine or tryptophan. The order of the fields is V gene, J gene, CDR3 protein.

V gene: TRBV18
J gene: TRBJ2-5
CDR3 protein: CASSPLTGGRETQYF

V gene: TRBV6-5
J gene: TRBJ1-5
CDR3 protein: CASSRTDNQPQHF

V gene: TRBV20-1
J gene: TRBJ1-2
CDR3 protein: CSVRGGYGYTF

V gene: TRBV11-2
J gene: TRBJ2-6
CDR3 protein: CASSLQGTGANVLTF

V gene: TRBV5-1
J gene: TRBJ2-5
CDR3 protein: CASTGPTETQYF

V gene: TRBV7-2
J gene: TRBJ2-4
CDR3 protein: CASSLGGGGLTKNIQYF

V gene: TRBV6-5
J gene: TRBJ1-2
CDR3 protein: CASTGQLGSGGYTF

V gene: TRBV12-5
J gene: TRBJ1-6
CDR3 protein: CASGEGARYSPLHF

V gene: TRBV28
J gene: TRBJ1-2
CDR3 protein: CASSSTGILTNYGYTF

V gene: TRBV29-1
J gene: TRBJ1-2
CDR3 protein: CSVAQGASLTYGYTF

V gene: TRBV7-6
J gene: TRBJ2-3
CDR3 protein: CASSFYGRSSDTQYF

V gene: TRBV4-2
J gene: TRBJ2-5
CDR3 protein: CASSQDLVVGGRETQYF

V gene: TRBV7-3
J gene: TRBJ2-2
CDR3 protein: CASSLWGLAGSSGELFF

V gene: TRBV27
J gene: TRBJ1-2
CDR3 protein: CASSLSKSRTGTNYGYTF